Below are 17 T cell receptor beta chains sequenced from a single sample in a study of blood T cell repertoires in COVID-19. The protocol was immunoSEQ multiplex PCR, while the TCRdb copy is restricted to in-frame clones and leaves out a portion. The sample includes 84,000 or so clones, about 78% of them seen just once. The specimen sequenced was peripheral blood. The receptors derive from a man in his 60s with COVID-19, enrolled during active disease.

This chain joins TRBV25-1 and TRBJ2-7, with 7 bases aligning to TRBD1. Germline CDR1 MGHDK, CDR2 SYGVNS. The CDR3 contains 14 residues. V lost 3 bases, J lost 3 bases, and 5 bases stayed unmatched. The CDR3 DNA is TGTGCCAGCAGTGACCCAGGGGGAATCTACGAGCAGTACTTC. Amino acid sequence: CASSDPGGIYEQYF.

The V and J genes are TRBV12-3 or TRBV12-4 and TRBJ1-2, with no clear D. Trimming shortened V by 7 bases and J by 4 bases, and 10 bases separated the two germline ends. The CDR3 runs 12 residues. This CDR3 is CASTKETYGYTF. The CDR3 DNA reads TGTGCCAGCACCAAGGAGACCTATGGCTACACCTTC.

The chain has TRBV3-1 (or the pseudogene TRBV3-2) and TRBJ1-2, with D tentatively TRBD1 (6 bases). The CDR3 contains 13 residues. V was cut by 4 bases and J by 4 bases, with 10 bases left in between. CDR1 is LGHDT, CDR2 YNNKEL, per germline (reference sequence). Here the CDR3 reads CASSPDRSYGYTF. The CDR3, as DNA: TGTGCCAGCAGCCCCGACAGGAGCTATGGCTACACCTTC.

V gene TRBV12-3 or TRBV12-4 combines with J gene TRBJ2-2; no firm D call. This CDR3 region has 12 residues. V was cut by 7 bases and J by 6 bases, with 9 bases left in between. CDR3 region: CASTIHSGELFF. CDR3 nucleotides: TGTGCCAGCACCATTCACTCCGGGGAGCTGTTTTTT.

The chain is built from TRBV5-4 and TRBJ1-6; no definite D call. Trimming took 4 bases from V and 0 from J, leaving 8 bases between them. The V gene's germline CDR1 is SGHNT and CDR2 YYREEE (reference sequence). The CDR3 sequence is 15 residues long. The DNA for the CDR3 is TGTGCCAGCAGCGGAGCGGGCTCCTATAATTCACCCCTCCACTTT. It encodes CASSGAGSYNSPLHF.

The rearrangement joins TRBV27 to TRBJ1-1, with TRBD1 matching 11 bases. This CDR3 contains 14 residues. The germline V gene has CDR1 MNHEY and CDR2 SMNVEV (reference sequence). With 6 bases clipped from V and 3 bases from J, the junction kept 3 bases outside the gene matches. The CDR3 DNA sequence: TGTGCCAGCAGGCGGGACAGGGGGTACACTGAAGCTTTCTTT. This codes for CASRRDRGYTEAFF.

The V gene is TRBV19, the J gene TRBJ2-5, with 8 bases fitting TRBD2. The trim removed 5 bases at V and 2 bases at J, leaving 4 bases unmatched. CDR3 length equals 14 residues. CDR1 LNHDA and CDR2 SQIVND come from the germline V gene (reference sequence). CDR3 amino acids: CASSPGGSQETQYF. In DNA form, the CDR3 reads TGTGCCAGTAGTCCGGGGGGGTCACAAGAGACCCAGTACTTC.

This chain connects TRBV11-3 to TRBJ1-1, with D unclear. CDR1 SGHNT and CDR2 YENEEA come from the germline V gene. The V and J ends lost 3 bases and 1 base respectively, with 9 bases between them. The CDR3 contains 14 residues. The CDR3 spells CASSLRAANTEAFF. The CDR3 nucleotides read TGTGCCAGCAGCTTGAGGGCAGCGAACACTGAAGCTTTCTTT.

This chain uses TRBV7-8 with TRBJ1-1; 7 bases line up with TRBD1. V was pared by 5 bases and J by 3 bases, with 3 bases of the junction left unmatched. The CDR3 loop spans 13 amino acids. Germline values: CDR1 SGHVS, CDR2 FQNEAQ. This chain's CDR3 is CASSVDRDTEAFF. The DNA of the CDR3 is TGTGCCAGCAGCGTTGACAGGGACACTGAAGCTTTCTTT.

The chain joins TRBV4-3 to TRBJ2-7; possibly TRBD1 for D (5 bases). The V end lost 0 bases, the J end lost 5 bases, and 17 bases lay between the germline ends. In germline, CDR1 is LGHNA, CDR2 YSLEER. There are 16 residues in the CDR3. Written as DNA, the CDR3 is TGCGCCAGCAGCCAAGAATTACGGCAGGGTGTAAACGAGCAGTACTTC. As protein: CASSQELRQGVNEQYF.

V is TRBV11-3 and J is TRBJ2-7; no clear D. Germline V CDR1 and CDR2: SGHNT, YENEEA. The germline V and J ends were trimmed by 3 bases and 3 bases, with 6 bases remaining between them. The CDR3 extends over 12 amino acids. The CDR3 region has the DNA TGTGCCAGCAGCTTCGCGGACTACGAGCAGTACTTC. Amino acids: CASSFADYEQYF.

The CDR3 loop reads CASSSPGLGNEQFF. The CDR3 DNA reads TGTGCCAGCAGCAGTCCGGGACTGGGCAATGAGCAGTTCTTC. This rearrangement joins TRBV6-6 to TRBJ2-1; possible D gene TRBD2, 6 bases. Germline values: CDR1 MNHNY, CDR2 SVGAGI (reference sequence). Trimming took off 6 bases at V and 6 bases at J, with 15 bases between the two ends. The CDR3 runs to 14 residues.

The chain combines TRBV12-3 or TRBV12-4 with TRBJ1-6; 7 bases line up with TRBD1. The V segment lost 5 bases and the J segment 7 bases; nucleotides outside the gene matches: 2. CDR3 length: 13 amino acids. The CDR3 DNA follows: TGTGCCAGCAGTGGGACAGCGAATTCACCCCTCCACTTT. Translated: CASSGTANSPLHF.

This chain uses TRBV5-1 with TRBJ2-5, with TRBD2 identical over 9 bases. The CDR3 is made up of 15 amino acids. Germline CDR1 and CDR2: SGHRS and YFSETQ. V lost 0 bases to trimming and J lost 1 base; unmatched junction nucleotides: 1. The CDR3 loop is CASSLGRGGQETQYF. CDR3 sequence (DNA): TGCGCCAGCAGCTTGGGGCGGGGGGGCCAAGAGACCCAGTACTTC.

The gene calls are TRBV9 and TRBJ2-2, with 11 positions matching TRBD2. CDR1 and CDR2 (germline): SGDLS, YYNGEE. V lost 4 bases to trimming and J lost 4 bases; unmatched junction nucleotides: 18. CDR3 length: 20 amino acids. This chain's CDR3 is CASSQQPGLAGGRFTGELFF. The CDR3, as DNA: TGTGCCAGCAGCCAACAGCCCGGGCTAGCGGGAGGCCGATTCACCGGGGAGCTGTTTTTT.

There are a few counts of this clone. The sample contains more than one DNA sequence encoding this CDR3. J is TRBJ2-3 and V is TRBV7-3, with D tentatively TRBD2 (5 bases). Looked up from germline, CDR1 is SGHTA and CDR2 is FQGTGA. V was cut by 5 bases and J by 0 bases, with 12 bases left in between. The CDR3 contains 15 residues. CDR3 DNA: TGTGCCAGCAGCCGGGCCGGCGGGAGCACAGATACGCAGTATTTT. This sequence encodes CASSRAGGSTDTQYF. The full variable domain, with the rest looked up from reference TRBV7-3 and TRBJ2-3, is GAGVSQTPSNKVTEKGKYVELRCDPISGHTALYWYRQSLGQGPEFLIYFQGTGAADDSGLPNDRFFAVRPEGSVSTLKIQRTERGDSAVYLCASSRAGGSTDTQYFGPGTRLTVL.

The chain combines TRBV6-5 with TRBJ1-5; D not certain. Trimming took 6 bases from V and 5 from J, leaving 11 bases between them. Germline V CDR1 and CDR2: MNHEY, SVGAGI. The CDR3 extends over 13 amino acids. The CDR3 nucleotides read TGTGCCAGCAGAAGGAGCCGGGATCAGCCCCAGCATTTT. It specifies CASRRSRDQPQHF.